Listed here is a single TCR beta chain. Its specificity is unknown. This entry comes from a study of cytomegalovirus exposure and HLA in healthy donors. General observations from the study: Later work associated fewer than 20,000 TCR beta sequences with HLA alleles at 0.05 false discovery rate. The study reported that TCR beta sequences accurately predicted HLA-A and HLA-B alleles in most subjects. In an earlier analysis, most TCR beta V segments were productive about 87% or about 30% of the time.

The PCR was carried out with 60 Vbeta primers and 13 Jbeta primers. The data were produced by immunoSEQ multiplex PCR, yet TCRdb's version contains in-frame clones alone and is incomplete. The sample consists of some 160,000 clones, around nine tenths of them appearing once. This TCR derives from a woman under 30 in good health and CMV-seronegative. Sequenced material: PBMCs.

In nucleotides, the CDR3 is TGTGCCAGCAGCCTTCTCACCGGGACAGGGACTGGTGAGCAGTACTTC. Translating it yields CASSLLTGTGTGEQYF. The rearrangement uses TRBV11-2 and TRBJ2-7, with 9 bases fitting TRBD1. Germline V CDR1 and CDR2: SGHAT, FQNNGV. The CDR3 runs to 16 residues. Trimming cost V 5 bases and J 7 bases; bases outside gene matches: 15.